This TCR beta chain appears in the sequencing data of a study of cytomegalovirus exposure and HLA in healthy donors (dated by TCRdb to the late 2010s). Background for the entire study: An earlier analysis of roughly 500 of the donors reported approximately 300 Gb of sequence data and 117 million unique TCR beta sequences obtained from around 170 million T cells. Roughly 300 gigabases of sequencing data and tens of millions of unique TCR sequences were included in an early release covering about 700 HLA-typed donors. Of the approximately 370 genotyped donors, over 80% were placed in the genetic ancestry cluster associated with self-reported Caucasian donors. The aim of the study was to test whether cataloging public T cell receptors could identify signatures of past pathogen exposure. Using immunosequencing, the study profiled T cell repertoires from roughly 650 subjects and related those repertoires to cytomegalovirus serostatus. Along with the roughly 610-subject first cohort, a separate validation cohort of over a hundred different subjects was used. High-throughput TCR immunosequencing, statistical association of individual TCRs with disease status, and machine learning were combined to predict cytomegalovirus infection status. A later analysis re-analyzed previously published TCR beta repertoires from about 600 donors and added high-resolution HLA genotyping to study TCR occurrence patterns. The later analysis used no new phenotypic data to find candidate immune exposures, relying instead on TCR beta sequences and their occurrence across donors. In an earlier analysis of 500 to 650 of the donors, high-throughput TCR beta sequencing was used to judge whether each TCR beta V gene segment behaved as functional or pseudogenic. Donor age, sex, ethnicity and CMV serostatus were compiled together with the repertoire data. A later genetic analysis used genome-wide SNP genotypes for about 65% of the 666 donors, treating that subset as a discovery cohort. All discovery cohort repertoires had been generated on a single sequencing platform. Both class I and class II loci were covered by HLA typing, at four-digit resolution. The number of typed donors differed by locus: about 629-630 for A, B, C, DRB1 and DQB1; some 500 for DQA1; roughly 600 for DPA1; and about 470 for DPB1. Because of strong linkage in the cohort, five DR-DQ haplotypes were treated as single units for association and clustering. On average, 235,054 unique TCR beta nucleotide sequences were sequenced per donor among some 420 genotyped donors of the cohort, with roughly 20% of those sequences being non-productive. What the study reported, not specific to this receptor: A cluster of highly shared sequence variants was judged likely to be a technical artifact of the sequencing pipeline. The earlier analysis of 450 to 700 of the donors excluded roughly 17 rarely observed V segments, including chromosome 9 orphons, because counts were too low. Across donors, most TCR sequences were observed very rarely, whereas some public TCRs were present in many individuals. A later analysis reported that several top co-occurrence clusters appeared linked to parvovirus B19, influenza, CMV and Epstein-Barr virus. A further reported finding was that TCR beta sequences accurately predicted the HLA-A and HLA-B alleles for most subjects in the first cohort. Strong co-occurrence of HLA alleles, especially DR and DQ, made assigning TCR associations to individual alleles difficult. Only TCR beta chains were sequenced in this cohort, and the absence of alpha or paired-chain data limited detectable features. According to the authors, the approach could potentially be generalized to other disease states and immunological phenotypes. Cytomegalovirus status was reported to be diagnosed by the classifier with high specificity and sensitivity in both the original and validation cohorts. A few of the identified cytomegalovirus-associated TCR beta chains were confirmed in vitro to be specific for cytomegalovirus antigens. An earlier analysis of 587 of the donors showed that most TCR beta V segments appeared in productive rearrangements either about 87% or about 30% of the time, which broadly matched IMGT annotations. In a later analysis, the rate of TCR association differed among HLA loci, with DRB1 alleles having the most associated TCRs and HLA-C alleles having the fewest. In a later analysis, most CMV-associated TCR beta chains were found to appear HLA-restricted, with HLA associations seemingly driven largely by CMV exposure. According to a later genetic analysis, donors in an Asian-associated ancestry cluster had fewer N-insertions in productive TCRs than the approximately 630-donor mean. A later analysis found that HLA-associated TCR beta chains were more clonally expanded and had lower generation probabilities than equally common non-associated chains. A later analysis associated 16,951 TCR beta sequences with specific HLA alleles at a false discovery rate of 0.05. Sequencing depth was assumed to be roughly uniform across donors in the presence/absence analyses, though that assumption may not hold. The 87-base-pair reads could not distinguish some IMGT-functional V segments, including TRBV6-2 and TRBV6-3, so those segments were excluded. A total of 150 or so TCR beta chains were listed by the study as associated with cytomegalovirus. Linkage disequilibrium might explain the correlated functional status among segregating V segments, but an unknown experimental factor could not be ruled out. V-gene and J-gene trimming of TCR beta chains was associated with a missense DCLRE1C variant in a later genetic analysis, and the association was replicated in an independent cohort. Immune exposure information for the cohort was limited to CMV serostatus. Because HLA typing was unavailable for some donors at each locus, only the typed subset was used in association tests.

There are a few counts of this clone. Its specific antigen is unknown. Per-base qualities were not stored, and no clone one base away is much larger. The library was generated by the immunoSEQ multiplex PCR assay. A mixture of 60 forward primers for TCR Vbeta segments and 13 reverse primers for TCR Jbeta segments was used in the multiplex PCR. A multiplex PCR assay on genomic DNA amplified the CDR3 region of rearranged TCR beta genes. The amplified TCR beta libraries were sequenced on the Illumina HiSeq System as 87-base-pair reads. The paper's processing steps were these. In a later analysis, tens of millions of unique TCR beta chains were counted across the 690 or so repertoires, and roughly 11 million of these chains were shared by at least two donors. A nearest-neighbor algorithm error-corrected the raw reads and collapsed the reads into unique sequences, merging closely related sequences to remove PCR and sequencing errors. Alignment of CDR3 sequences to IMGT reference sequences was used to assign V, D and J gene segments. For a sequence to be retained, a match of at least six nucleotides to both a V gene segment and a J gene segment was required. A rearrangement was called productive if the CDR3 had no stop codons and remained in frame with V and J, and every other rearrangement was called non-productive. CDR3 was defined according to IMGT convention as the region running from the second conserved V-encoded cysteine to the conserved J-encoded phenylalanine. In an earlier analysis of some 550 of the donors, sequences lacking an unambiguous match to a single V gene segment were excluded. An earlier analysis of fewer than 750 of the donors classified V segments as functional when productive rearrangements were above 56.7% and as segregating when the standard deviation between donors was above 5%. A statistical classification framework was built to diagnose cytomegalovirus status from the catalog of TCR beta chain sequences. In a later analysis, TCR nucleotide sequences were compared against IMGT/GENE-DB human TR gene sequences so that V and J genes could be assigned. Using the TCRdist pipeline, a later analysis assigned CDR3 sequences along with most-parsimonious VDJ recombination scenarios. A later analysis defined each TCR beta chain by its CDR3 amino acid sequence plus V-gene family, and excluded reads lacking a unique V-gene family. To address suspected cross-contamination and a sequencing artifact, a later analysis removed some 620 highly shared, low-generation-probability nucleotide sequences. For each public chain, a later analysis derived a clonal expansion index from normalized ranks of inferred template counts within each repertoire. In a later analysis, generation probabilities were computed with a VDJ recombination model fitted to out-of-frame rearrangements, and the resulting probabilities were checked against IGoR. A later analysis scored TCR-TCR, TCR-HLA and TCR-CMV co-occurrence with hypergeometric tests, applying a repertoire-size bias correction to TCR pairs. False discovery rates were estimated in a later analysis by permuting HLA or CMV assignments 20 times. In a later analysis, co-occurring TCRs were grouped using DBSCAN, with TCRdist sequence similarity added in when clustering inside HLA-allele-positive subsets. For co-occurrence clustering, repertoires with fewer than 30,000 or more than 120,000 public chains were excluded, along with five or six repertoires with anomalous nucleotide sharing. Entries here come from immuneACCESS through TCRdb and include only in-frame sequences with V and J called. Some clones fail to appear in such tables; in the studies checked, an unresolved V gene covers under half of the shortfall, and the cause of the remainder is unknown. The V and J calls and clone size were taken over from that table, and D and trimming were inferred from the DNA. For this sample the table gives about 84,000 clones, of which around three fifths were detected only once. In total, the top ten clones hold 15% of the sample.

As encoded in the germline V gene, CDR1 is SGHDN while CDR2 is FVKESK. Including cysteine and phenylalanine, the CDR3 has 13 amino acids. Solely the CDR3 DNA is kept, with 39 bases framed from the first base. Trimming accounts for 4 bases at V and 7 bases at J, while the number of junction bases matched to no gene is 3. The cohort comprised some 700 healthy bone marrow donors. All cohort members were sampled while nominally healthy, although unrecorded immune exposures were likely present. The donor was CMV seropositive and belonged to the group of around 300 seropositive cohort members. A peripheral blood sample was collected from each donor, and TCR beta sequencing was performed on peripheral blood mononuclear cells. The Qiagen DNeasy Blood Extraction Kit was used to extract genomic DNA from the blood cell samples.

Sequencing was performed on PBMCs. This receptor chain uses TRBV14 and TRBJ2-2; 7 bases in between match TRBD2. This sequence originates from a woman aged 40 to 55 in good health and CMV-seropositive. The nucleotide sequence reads TGTGCCAGCAGCCTGGCGGGGGTCGGGGAGCTGTTTTTT. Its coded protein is CASSLAGVGELFF.